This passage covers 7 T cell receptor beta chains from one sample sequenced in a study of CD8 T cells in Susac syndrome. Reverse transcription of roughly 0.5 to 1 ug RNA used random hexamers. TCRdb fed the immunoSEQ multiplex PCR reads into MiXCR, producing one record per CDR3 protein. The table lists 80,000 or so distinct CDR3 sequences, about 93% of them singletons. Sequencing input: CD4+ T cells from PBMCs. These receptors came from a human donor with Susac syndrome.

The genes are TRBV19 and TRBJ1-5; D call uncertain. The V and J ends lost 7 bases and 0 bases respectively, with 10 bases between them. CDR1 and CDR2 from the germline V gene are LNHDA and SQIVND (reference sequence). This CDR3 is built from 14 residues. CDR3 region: CASTYGHSNQPQHF. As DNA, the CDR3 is TGTGCCAGTACGTACGGGCATAGCAATCAGCCCCAGCATTTT.

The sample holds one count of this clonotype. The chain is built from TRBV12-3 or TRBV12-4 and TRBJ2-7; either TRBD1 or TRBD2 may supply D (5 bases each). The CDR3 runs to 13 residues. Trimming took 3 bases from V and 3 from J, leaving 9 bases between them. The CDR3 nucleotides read TGTGCCAGCAGTTTTAGGGACCGCTACGAGCAGTACTTC. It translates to CASSFRDRYEQYF.

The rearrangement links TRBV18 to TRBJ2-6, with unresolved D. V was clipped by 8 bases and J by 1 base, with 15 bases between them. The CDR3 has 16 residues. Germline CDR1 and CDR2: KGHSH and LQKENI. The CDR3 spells CASTFSAWSGANVLTF. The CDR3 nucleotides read TGTGCCAGCACCTTTTCAGCCTGGTCTGGGGCCAACGTCCTGACTTTC.

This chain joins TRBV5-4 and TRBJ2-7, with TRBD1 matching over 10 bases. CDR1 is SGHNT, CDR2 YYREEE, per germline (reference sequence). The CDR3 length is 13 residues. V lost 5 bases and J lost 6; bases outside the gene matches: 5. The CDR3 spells CASSFDRGREQYF. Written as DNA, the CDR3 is TGTGCCAGCAGTTTCGACAGGGGGCGCGAGCAGTACTTC.

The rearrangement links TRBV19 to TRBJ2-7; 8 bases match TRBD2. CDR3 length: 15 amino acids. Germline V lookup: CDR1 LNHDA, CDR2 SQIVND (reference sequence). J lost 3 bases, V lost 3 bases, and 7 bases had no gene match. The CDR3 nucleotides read TGTGCCAGTAGTATCCAGGCGGGAGGCCGCTACGAGCAGTACTTC. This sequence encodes CASSIQAGGRYEQYF.

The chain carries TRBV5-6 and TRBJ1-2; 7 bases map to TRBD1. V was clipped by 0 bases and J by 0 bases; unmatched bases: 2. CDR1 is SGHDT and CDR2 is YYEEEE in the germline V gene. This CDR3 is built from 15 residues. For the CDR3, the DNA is TGTGCCAGCAGCTTGGGGACAGGCACTAACTATGGCTACACCTTC. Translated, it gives CASSLGTGTNYGYTF. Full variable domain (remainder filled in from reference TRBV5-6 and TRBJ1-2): DAGVTQSPTHLIKTRGQQVTLRCSPKSGHDTVSWYQQALGQGPQFIFQYYEEEERQRGNFPDRFSGHQFPNYSSELNVNALLLGDSALYLCASSLGTGTNYGYTFGSGTRLTVV.

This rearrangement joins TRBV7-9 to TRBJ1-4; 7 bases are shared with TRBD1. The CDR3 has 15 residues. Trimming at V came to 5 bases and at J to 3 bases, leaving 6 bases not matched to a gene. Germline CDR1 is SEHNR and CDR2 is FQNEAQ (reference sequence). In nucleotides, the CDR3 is TGTGCCAGCAGCCCGAGGACAGGAGCTAATGAAAAACTGTTTTTT. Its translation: CASSPRTGANEKLFF.